These 5 T cell receptor beta chains share one sample of origin, sequenced in a study of cytotoxic CD8 clonotypes in ibrutinib-treated CLL. Measured with immunoSEQ multiplex PCR; TCRdb has only the in-frame clones, and not every one. The table shows around 60,000 clones, with approximately 57% occurring only once. The sequenced sample was PBMCs, obtained after 12 months of ibrutinib treatment. The receptor source for this set is a human donor with chronic lymphocytic leukemia.

This clone was counted a few times. The V and J genes are TRBV13 and TRBJ2-3; no firm D call. CDR3 length: 15 amino acids. Germline-derived CDR1 and CDR2 are PRHDT and FYEKMQ (reference sequence). Trimming took off 1 base at V and 2 bases at J, with 10 bases between the two ends. CDR3 loop: CASSLDSRNTDTQYF. The CDR3 region has the DNA TGTGCCAGCAGCTTAGACTCTCGTAACACAGATACGCAGTATTTT.

A few counts support this clone. The J gene is TRBJ1-1, the V gene TRBV9; the D is unclear. Trimming pared 4 bases from V and 3 bases from J, leaving 13 bases between. CDR3 length equals 14 residues. Germline CDR1 is SGDLS and CDR2 is YYNGEE. The CDR3 here is CASSRGGGDTEAFF. In DNA form, the CDR3 reads TGTGCCAGCAGCCGGGGAGGCGGGGACACTGAAGCTTTCTTT.

This chain joins TRBV28 and TRBJ2-7; 8 positions agree with TRBD1. CDR1 is MDHEN, CDR2 SYDVKM, per germline. This CDR3 spans 16 amino acids. The junction had 9 bases not matched to a gene; V was cut back by 5 bases and J by 0 bases. The CDR3 here is CASSGGKQGVSYEQYF. As DNA, the CDR3 is TGTGCCAGCAGTGGGGGGAAACAGGGGGTCTCCTACGAGCAGTACTTC.

This clone was counted between two and nine times. CDR3 sequence: CACRGRGEQYF. The CDR3, as DNA: TGTGCCTGCAGGGGTAGAGGGGAGCAGTACTTC. The rearrangement links TRBV30 to TRBJ2-7; a possible D gene is TRBD1 (6 bases). Between the trimmed V and J ends, which lost 6 bases and 7 bases, there was a span of 13 bases. CDR1 GTSNPN and CDR2 SVGIG come from the germline V gene (reference sequence). The CDR3 totals 11 residues.

The rearrangement uses TRBV6-6 and TRBJ2-1, with D perhaps being TRBD1 or TRBD2 (5 bases each). CDR3 size: 14 residues. Germline CDR1 MNHNY, CDR2 SVGAGI (reference sequence). The V end lost 6 bases, the J end lost 3 bases, and 12 bases lay between the germline ends. CDR3 region: CASSPGTIYNEQFF. CDR3 nucleotides: TGTGCCAGCAGCCCCGGGACCATCTACAATGAGCAGTTCTTC.